This entry concerns a single T cell receptor beta chain. TCRdb's table, derived via immunoSEQ multiplex PCR, lists solely in-frame clones and lacks some. Among 300,000 to 400,000 clones, approximately 86% were seen once, and the ten largest hold roughly 6.6%. The data were taken from a study of blood T cell repertoires in COVID-19. The CDR3 runs to 14 residues. Trimming removed 2 bases from V and 3 bases from J, with 10 bases in between. Germline CDR1 MNHEY, CDR2 SMNVEV (reference sequence). Sequencing used peripheral blood. The source is a woman in her sixties or seventies with COVID-19, enrolled during active disease. V and J are TRBV27 and TRBJ1-2; maybe TRBD1 (5 bases). The CDR3 region has the DNA TGTGCCAGCAGTTTAATCCCAGGGTACTATGGCTACACCTTC. Translated: CASSLIPGYYGYTF.